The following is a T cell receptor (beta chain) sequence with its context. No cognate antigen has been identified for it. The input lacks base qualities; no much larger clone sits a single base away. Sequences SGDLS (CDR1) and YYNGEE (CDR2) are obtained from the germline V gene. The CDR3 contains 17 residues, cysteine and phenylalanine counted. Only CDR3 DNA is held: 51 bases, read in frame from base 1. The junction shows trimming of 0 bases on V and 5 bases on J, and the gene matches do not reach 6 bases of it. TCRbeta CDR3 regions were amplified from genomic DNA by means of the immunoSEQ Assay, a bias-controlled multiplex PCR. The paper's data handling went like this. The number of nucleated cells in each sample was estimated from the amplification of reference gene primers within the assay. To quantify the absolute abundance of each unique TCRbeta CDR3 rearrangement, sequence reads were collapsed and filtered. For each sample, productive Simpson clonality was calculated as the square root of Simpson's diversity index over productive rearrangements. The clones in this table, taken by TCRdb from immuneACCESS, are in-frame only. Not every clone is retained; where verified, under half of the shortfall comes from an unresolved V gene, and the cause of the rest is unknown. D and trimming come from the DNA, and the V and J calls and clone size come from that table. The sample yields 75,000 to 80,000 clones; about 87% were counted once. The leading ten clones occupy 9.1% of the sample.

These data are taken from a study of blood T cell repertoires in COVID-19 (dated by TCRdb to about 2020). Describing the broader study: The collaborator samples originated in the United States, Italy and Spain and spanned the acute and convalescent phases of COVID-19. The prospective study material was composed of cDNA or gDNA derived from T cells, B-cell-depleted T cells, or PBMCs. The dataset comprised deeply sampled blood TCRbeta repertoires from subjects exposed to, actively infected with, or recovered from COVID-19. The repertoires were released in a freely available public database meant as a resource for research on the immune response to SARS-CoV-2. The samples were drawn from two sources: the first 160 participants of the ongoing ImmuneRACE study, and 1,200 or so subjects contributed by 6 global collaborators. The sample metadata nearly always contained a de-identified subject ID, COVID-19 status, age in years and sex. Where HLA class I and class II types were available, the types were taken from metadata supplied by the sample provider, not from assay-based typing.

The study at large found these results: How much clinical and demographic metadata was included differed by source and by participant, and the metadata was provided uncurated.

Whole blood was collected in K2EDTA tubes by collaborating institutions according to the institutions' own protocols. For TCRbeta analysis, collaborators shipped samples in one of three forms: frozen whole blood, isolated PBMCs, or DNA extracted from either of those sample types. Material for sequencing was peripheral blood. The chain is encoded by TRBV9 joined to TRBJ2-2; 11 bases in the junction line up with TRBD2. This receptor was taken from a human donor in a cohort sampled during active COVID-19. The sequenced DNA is TGTGCCAGCAGCGTAGCTCAGACTAGCGGGACGACCGGGGAGCTGTTTTTT. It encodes CASSVAQTSGTTGELFF.